The sequence of this T cell receptor (beta chain) was determined in a study of blood T cell repertoires in COVID-19. Study background: The origin of the acute and convalescent COVID-19 samples was the United States, Italy and Spain. Sources were T cells, B-cell-depleted T cells, or PBMCs; the material itself was cDNA or gDNA.

This CDR3 contains 14 residues. V gave up 5 bases and J gave up 1 base, with 12 bases separating them. Looked up from germline, CDR1 is KGHSH and CDR2 is LQKENI. Only one count was recorded for this clone. Per the original data handling: It was from reference gene primer amplification that nucleated cell counts were estimated. Generated by immunoSEQ multiplex PCR, the TCRdb table keeps only in-frame clones and is missing some. V and J calls and clone size are copied from that table; D and trimming were computed from the DNA. The sample includes under 300,000 clones, 83% of them seen just once. This TCR came from a woman aged 45-60 years who had recovered from COVID-19. Sequencing input: peripheral blood. The V call is TRBV18, the J call TRBJ2-7, with a possible D match to TRBD1 (6 bases). DNA of the CDR3: TGTGCCAGCTCAGCGACAGGTGATTCCTACGAGCAGTACTTC. Protein: CASSATGDSYEQYF.